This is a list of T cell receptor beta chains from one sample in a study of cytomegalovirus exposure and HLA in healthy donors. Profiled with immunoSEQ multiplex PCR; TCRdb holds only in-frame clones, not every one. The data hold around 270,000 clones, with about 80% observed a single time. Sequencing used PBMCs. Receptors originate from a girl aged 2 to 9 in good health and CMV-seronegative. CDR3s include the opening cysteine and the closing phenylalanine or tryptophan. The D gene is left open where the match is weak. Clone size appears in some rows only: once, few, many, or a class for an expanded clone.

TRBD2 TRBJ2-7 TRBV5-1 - CASSFGTSGTAYEQYF TGCGCCAGCAGCTTTGGGACTAGCGGGACCGCCTACGAGCAGTACTTC
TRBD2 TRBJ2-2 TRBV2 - CASRGLAGELFF TGTGCCAGCAGGGGACTAGCCGGGGAGCTGTTTTTT
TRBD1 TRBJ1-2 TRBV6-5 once CASSYTEQGCGYTF TGTGCCAGCAGTTACACGGAACAGGGGTGTGGCTACACCTTC
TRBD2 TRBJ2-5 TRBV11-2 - CASSLLAGARQETQYF TGTGCCAGCAGCTTGCTAGCGGGAGCCCGCCAAGAGACCCAGTACTTC
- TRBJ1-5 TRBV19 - CASSIVGQSNQPQHF TGTGCCAGTAGTATCGTTGGGCAGAGCAATCAGCCCCAGCATTTT
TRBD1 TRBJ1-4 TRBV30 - CAWSVTGGTNEKLFF TGTGCCTGGAGTGTAACAGGGGGGACTAATGAAAAACTGTTTTTT
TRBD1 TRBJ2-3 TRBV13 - CASSSTGTGTDTQYF TGTGCCAGCAGCTCGACAGGGACGGGGACAGATACGCAGTATTTT
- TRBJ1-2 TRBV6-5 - CASSYGTNYGYTF TGTGCCAGCAGTTACGGGACAAACTATGGCTACACCTTC
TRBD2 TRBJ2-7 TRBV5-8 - CASSLVGTSAYEQYF TGTGCCAGCAGCTTGGTGGGGACTAGTGCCTACGAGCAGTACTTC
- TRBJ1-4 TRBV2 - CASSDPATNEKLFF TGTGCCAGCAGTGATCCGGCAACTAATGAAAAACTGTTTTTT
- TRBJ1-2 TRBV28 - CASSFAGQVNGYTF TGTGCCAGCAGTTTCGCGGGCCAGGTGAATGGCTACACCTTC
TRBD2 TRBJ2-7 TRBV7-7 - CASSLGTSANEQYF TGTGCCAGCAGCTTAGGGACTAGCGCTAACGAGCAGTACTTC
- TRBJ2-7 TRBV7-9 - CASSLGLREQYF TGTGCCAGCAGCTTAGGTCTTCGCGAGCAGTACTTC
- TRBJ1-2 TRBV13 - CASSPGGSYGYTF TGTGCCAGCAGCCCCGGGGGGTCCTATGGCTACACCTTC
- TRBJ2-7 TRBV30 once CAWALSYEQYF TGTGCCTGGGCACTAAGCTACGAGCAGTACTTC
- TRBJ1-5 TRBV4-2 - CASSQEQFTDNQPQHF TGTGCCAGCAGCCAAGAACAGTTCACAGATAATCAGCCCCAGCATTTT
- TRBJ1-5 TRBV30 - CAWSAGRSGGNQPQHF TGTGCCTGGAGCGCCGGGAGGAGCGGGGGCAATCAGCCCCAGCATTTT
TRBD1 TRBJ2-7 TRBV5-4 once CASSLPGQSSYEQYF TGTGCCAGCAGCCTACCGGGACAGAGCTCCTACGAGCAGTACTTC
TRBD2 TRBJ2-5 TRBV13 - CASSLKGLAQETQYF TGTGCCAGCAGCTTAAAAGGACTAGCGCAAGAGACCCAGTACTTC
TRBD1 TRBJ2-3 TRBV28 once CASSLGLDRGFADTQYF TGTGCCAGCAGTTTAGGGTTGGACAGGGGATTTGCAGATACGCAGTATTTT
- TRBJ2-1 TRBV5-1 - CASSASSPSASGKNEQFF TGCGCCAGCAGCGCCTCATCTCCTAGCGCATCGGGTAAGAATGAGCAGTTCTTC
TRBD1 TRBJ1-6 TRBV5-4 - CASSLPGTGNSPLHF TGTGCCAGCAGCCTACCAGGGACAGGGAATTCACCCCTCCACTTT
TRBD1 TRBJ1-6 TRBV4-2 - CASSPGQTDYSPLHF TGTGCCAGCAGCCCGGGACAGACGGATTATTCACCCCTCCACTTT
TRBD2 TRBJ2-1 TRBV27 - CASSRFLAGWEISYNEQFF TGTGCCAGCAGCCGATTCCTAGCGGGATGGGAAATCTCCTACAATGAGCAGTTCTTC